The next 29 T cell receptor beta chains were all read from a single sample in a study of metastatic and nonmetastatic thyroid tumors. Thyroid surgery was performed in patients who had received no treatment beforehand. TCRdb ran MiXCR on the PCR reads. The table has 30,000 to 35,000 clones, 15% seen once. Material for sequencing was blood. The receptors here all came from a male donor with papillary thyroid cancer or a benign thyroid nodule (not recorded which). Some clones in this sample may be carry-over from other donors' samples.

This clone ranks as medium-sized. The V call is TRBV12-3 or TRBV12-4, the J call TRBJ2-7; 8 positions agree with TRBD1. The trim removed 3 bases at V and 3 bases at J, leaving 7 bases unmatched. The CDR3 extends over 15 amino acids. The DNA for the CDR3 is TGTGCCAGCAGTTTTACGGACAGGGTCGGCTACGAGCAGTACTTC. Its protein is CASSFTDRVGYEQYF.

This clone was found many times. This sequence joins TRBV2 and TRBJ2-7, with 9 nucleotides matching TRBD1. Trimming took 3 bases from V and 5 from J; bases not matched to a gene: 5. Germline loops: CDR1 SNHLY, CDR2 FYNNEI. The CDR3 is 14 residues long. For the CDR3, the DNA is TGTGCCAGCAGTGAGCGGACAGGGGTCCACGAGCAGTACTTC. Residues: CASSERTGVHEQYF.

This clone was counted ten times or more. This chain joins TRBV24-1 and TRBJ2-1; 10 positions match TRBD1. Per the germline V gene, CDR1 is KGHDR and CDR2 is SFDVKD. The CDR3 length is 16 residues. V was pared by 3 bases and J by 4 bases, with 5 bases of the junction left unmatched. The CDR3 is CATSDPTGGFYNEQFF. The DNA for the CDR3 is TGTGCCACCAGTGATCCGACAGGGGGCTTTTACAATGAGCAGTTCTTC.

In this sample, this clone turned up many times. This chain links TRBV7-2 with TRBJ1-2, with TRBD1 as a possible D gene (5 bases). The germline V and J ends were trimmed by 3 bases and 1 base, with 12 bases remaining between them. The CDR3 has 15 amino acids. Germline assignment: CDR1 SGHTA and CDR2 FQGNSA. The CDR3 is CASSLGGEVNYGYTF. The CDR3 DNA reads as TGTGCCAGCAGCTTGGGGGGGGAAGTTAACTATGGCTACACCTTC. The complete variable domain, with remaining parts taken from reference TRBV7-2 and TRBJ1-2, reads GAGVSQSPSNKVTEKGKDVELRCDPISGHTALYWYRQSLGQGLEFLIYFQGNSAPDKSGLPSDRFSAERTGGSVSTLTIQRTQQEDSAVYLCASSLGGEVNYGYTFGSGTRLTVV.

The V gene is TRBV30, the J gene TRBJ2-7; D may be TRBD1 or TRBD2 (5 bases each). With 7 bases removed from V and 7 bases from J, the gap between germline ends came to 14 bases. The CDR3 extends over 11 amino acids. Germline CDR1 GTSNPN, CDR2 SVGIG (reference sequence). The CDR3 nucleotides are TGTGCCTACTTGGGGGTTCGGGAGCAGTACTTC. Amino acids: CAYLGVREQYF.

This clone was seen a few times. This chain links TRBV6-1 with TRBJ1-1; TRBD1 aligns across 8 bases. The trim removed 5 bases at V and 5 bases at J, leaving 10 bases unmatched. Germline loops: CDR1 MNHNS, CDR2 SASEGT. The CDR3 spans 15 residues. The CDR3 here is CASSPRTGSRTEAFF. The CDR3 nucleotides are TGTGCCAGCAGTCCAAGGACAGGGAGCAGGACTGAAGCTTTCTTT.

Ten or more counts support this clone. The V call is TRBV2, the J call TRBJ2-3; 9 nucleotides line up with TRBD2. Germline CDR1 and CDR2: SNHLY and FYNNEI. After removal of 5 bases from V and 6 bases from J, the junction contained 6 bases not matched to a gene. CDR3 length: 14 residues. Here the CDR3 reads CASSIVSGSDTQYF. In DNA form, the CDR3 reads TGTGCCAGCAGTATTGTTAGCGGGAGTGATACGCAGTATTTT.

This clone was counted at least ten times. The chain is built from TRBV19 and TRBJ2-2; D not resolved. Germline loops: CDR1 LNHDA, CDR2 SQIVND (reference sequence). V was clipped by 7 bases and J by 3 bases, with 15 bases between them. The CDR3 has 15 amino acids. This CDR3 is CASTSSRKDTGELFF. The DNA for the CDR3 is TGTGCCAGTACGTCTTCTAGGAAGGACACCGGGGAGCTGTTTTTT.

This clone was observed many times. The chain joins TRBV7-9 to TRBJ2-3; TRBD1 matches at 9 bases. After removal of 5 bases from V and 4 bases from J, the junction contained 7 bases not matched to a gene. Looked up from germline, CDR1 is SEHNR and CDR2 is FQNEAQ (reference sequence). The CDR3 has 15 residues. This chain's CDR3 is CASSVTGGRADTQYF. In DNA, the CDR3 is TGTGCCAGCAGCGTGACAGGGGGGCGCGCAGATACGCAGTATTTT.

This clone was observed at least ten times. The rearrangement joins TRBV7-2 to TRBJ1-2, with TRBD1 identical over 7 bases. Germline trimming cut 3 bases from V and 6 bases from J; bases unmatched to any gene: 4. In germline, CDR1 is SGHTA, CDR2 FQGNSA. The CDR3 contains 13 residues. CDR3 residues: CASSFRQGDGYTF. Here the CDR3 DNA reads TGTGCCAGCAGCTTTCGACAGGGAGATGGCTACACCTTC.

This clone has ten or more counts. The chain uses TRBV20-1 and TRBJ1-2; 8 nucleotides align to TRBD1. The CDR3 runs to 17 residues. CDR1 and CDR2 (germline): DFQATT, SNEGSKA (reference sequence). The V gene end was trimmed by 1 base and the J gene end by 5 bases; junction bases not matched to a gene: 15. DNA for the CDR3: TGCAGTGCTAGAGGAATACAGGCAGGGGGCGCGGGGTATGGCTACACCTTC. This gives the protein CSARGIQAGGAGYGYTF.

This chain joins TRBV19 and TRBJ2-1, with unresolved D. Germline V gives CDR1 LNHDA, CDR2 SQIVND (reference sequence). The length of the CDR3 is 13 residues. V was shortened by 3 bases and J by 6 bases, with 9 bases between the two germline ends. The CDR3: CASSMGWGNEQFF. In nucleotides, the CDR3 is TGTGCCAGTAGTATGGGCTGGGGCAATGAGCAGTTCTTC.

The CDR3 DNA is TGTGCCAGCAGCCCGGGGCGGTACCAAGAGACCCAGTACTTC. It encodes CASSPGRYQETQYF. The genes are TRBV11-2 and TRBJ2-5; tentatively, D is TRBD1 or TRBD2 (5 bases each). The germline V gene encodes CDR1 SGHAT and CDR2 FQNNGV. This CDR3 comprises 14 residues. Trimming cost V 5 bases and J 0 bases, with 10 bases left between them.

This clone was picked up many times. The chain joins TRBV18 to TRBJ2-2; 7 nucleotides match TRBD1. V was pared by 0 bases and J by 5 bases, with 6 bases of the junction left unmatched. This CDR3 region has 16 residues. Per germline, CDR1 KGHSH and CDR2 LQKENI. The CDR3 sequence is CASSPPSQGRTGELFF. In DNA, the CDR3 is TGTGCCAGCTCACCACCGTCACAGGGGCGAACCGGGGAGCTGTTTTTT. Full variable domain (missing parts from reference TRBV18 and TRBJ2-2): NAGVMQNPRHLVRRRGQEARLRCSPMKGHSHVYWYRQLPEEGLKFMVYLQKENIIDESGMPKERFSAEFPKEGPSILRIQQVVRGDSAAYFCASSPPSQGRTGELFFGEGSRLTVL.

This clone was found many times. The V and J genes are TRBV4-2 and TRBJ2-7; maybe TRBD2 (6 bases). CDR1 LGHNA and CDR2 YNFKEQ come from the germline V gene. There are 15 residues in the CDR3. V gave up 1 base and J gave up 2 bases, with 12 bases separating them. CDR3: CASSQVAWEAYEQYF. CDR3 DNA: TGTGCCAGCAGCCAAGTAGCCTGGGAGGCCTACGAGCAGTACTTC.

In this sample, this clone turned up a few times. The V call is TRBV24-1, the J call TRBJ2-3; the match to TRBD2 covers 10 bases. J gave up 7 bases and V 9 bases, and 12 bases lay outside the gene matches. The length of the CDR3 is 15 residues. Germline loops: CDR1 KGHDR, CDR2 SFDVKD. The CDR3 loop reads CATGEREGSGNTQYF. CDR3 in DNA: TGTGCCACCGGAGAGCGGGAGGGCTCGGGTAATACGCAGTATTTT.

This clone has ten or more counts. A much more abundant neighbour one base away suggests this may be a read error. Distinct nucleotide sequences in the sample also encode this CDR3. The chain uses TRBV24-1 and TRBJ1-2; perhaps TRBD1 as D (6 bases). CDR1 is KGHDR, CDR2 SFDVKD, per germline. The V end lost 7 bases, the J end lost 2 bases, and 13 bases lay between the germline ends. This CDR3 has 14 amino acids. CDR3 amino acids: CATSDIQGNYGYTF. The CDR3 DNA sequence: TGTGCCACCAGCGATATACAGGGAAACTATGGCTACACCTTC.

In this sample, this clone turned up many times. This chain links TRBV6-1 with TRBJ2-1; D gene uncertain. This CDR3 has 12 amino acids. Germline V CDR1 and CDR2: MNHNS, SASEGT. V was cut by 6 bases and J by 10 bases, with 13 bases left in between. The CDR3 here is CASSQPVGEQFF. DNA for the CDR3: TGTGCCAGCAGCCAACCTGTGGGGGAGCAGTTCTTC.

This clone has a count of ten or more. The chain recombines TRBV28 with TRBJ1-2; TRBD1 might be the D (5 bases). Germline lookup yields CDR1 MDHEN and CDR2 SYDVKM. The germline V and J ends were trimmed by 4 bases and 7 bases, with 10 bases remaining between them. This CDR3 comprises 12 residues. The CDR3 region has the DNA TGTGCCAGCAGTTGGGGGAACAGTGGCTACACCTTC. It is translated as CASSWGNSGYTF.

This clone was counted ten times or more. The chain carries TRBV18 and TRBJ2-5; no definite D call. This CDR3 comprises 13 residues. V lost 2 bases, J lost 3 bases, and 7 bases lay in between. Germline V gives CDR1 KGHSH, CDR2 LQKENI. The CDR3 coding sequence is TGTGCCAGCTCACCAGGCTCGGAAGAGACCCAGTACTTC. Amino acid sequence: CASSPGSEETQYF.

This clone was recorded many times. The chain is built from TRBV20-1 and TRBJ1-5; no firm D call. CDR1 DFQATT and CDR2 SNEGSKA come from the germline V gene (reference sequence). This CDR3 spans 14 amino acids. V shed 1 base and J shed 0 bases, with 7 bases lying between them. DNA for the CDR3: TGCAGTGCTAGAGGCCAGCTTAGCAATCAGCCCCAGCATTTT. Protein sequence: CSARGQLSNQPQHF.

Ten or more counts support this clone. The chain employs TRBV20-1 and TRBJ2-7; tentative D call: TRBD2 (6 bases). V lost 3 bases and J 1 base, leaving 16 bases between the germline ends. The CDR3 extends over 15 amino acids. CDR1 and CDR2 from the germline V gene are DFQATT and SNEGSKA (reference sequence). The DNA of the CDR3 is TGCAGTGCTAGGGCGGTGGAGGGGTTATCCTACGAGCAGTACTTC. Amino acid sequence: CSARAVEGLSYEQYF.

This clone came up many times. The chain uses TRBV27 and TRBJ2-7; D is perhaps TRBD2 (5 bases). V was shortened by 5 bases and J by 6 bases, with 20 bases between the two germline ends. CDR3 length: 15 residues. In germline, CDR1 is MNHEY, CDR2 SMNVEV (reference sequence). In DNA form, the CDR3 reads TGTGCCAGCAGTCCGAGGACTTTGGTATTCTCCGAGCAGTACTTC. Translated, it gives CASSPRTLVFSEQYF.

This clone is medium-sized within its sample. The chain carries TRBV12-3 or TRBV12-4 and TRBJ2-1; no definite D call. V was cut by 6 bases and J by 7 bases, with 10 bases left in between. The CDR3 covers 12 residues. In DNA, the CDR3 is TGTGCCAGCAGCCGGATTGGGAATGAGCAGTTCTTC. Amino acid sequence: CASSRIGNEQFF.

This clone was observed a handful of times. This sequence joins TRBV3-1 and TRBJ1-1; D may be TRBD1 (5 bases). Trimming pared 7 bases from V and 4 bases from J, leaving 22 bases between. The V gene's germline CDR1 is LGHDT and CDR2 YNNKEL (reference sequence). This CDR3 is 16 amino acids long. The CDR3 region has the DNA TGTGCCAGCACCAAAGGTGGGACCTCGGGGGGCACTGAAGCTTTCTTT. Amino acids: CASTKGGTSGGTEAFF.

The J gene is TRBJ2-5, the V gene TRBV7-2; TRBD2 matches at 12 bases. CDR1 and CDR2 from the germline V gene are SGHTA and FQGNSA. The V gene end was trimmed by 6 bases and the J gene end by 1 base; junction bases not matched to a gene: 6. The CDR3 sequence is 16 residues long. The CDR3 protein is CASSSGLAGPQETQYF. The CDR3 region has the DNA TGTGCCAGCAGTTCTGGACTAGCGGGACCCCAAGAGACCCAGTACTTC.

This clone is labeled medium-sized. The rearrangement links TRBV20-1 to TRBJ1-2; 7 bases agree with TRBD1. The germline V gene encodes CDR1 DFQATT and CDR2 SNEGSKA (reference sequence). The V segment lost 6 bases and the J segment 6 bases; nucleotides outside the gene matches: 7. CDR3 length: 12 residues. The CDR3 here is CSAERDSHGYTF. DNA of the CDR3: TGCAGTGCCGAACGGGACAGCCATGGCTACACCTTC.

This clone has ten or more counts. The gene calls are TRBV6-2 or TRBV6-3 and TRBJ2-3; D perhaps matches TRBD2 (6 bases). Germline V gene lookup returns CDR1 MNHEY and CDR2 SVGEGT. The CDR3 extends over 15 amino acids. V lost 6 bases, J lost 4 bases, and 17 bases lay in between. CDR3 DNA: TGTGCCAGCAGCCCCGGAGGGGAGAAGGCAGATACGCAGTATTTT. Protein sequence: CASSPGGEKADTQYF.

This clone was seen repeatedly, ten times or more. V gene TRBV30 combines with J gene TRBJ1-6; unclear D gene. Trimming took 0 bases from V and 7 from J, leaving 7 bases between them. The CDR3 sequence is 13 residues long. CDR1 and CDR2 from the germline V gene are GTSNPN and SVGIG (reference sequence). Here the CDR3 DNA reads TGTGCCTGGAGTGTCAGTCTCAATTCACCCCTCCACTTT. Protein: CAWSVSLNSPLHF.